A single sample is the source of the 20 T cell receptor beta chains below, sequenced in a study of cytomegalovirus exposure and HLA in healthy donors. The primer mix had 60 Vbeta and 13 Jbeta primers. Clones were sequenced by immunoSEQ multiplex PCR, and TCRdb holds only the in-frame ones, with some missing. The sample contains 130,000 or so clones, 75% of which appear only once. Specimen: PBMCs. The receptors originated from a woman aged 40 to 50 in good health and CMV-seropositive.

This chain joins TRBV11-3 and TRBJ2-3; 12 bases line up with TRBD2. CDR1 SGHNT and CDR2 YENEEA come from the germline V gene. CDR3 size: 14 residues. Trimming cost V 5 bases and J 5 bases; bases outside gene matches: 2. Here the CDR3 DNA reads TGTGCCAGCAGCAAGGGACTAGCGGGAGATACGCAGTATTTT. Translating it yields CASSKGLAGDTQYF.

This sequence joins TRBV7-9 and TRBJ1-1, with D possibly matching TRBD1 (5 bases). Germline V gene sequence: CDR1 SEHNR, CDR2 FQNEAQ (reference sequence). The CDR3 length is 15 residues. Trimming removed 7 bases from V and 3 bases from J, with 18 bases in between. CDR3: CASTEHSGGHTEAFF. The CDR3 nucleotides read TGTGCCAGCACCGAACATTCGGGGGGACACACTGAAGCTTTCTTT.

The rearrangement uses TRBV7-3 and TRBJ2-7, with TRBD2 matching over 10 bases. CDR1 is SGHTA and CDR2 is FQGTGA in the germline V gene. Trimming took 5 bases from V and 3 from J; bases not matched to a gene: 7. CDR3 length: 15 amino acids. DNA of the CDR3: TGTGCCAGCAGCCTAGGACTAGCGGACAACTACGAGCAGTACTTC. Amino acid sequence: CASSLGLADNYEQYF.

The V call is TRBV11-3, the J call TRBJ2-7; 8 bases map to TRBD1. CDR1 SGHNT and CDR2 YENEEA come from the germline V gene. V trimming: 1 base; J trimming: 2 bases; junction bases outside the gene matches: 7. The CDR3 spans 16 residues. CDR3 protein: CASSLGTGQVPYEQYF. In nucleotides, the CDR3 is TGTGCCAGCAGCTTAGGCACGGGACAGGTGCCCTACGAGCAGTACTTC.

The J gene is TRBJ1-2, the V gene TRBV6-1; D possibly corresponds to TRBD1 (5 bases). The germline CDR1 and CDR2 sequences are MNHNS and SASEGT. V was clipped by 6 bases and J by 2 bases, with 13 bases between them. This CDR3 region has 14 residues. CDR3 in amino acids: CASRVPQGNYGYTF. As DNA, the CDR3 is TGTGCCAGCAGGGTTCCCCAGGGAAACTATGGCTACACCTTC.

This chain joins TRBV27 and TRBJ2-7; D call uncertain. V was trimmed by 8 bases and J by 0 bases, leaving 17 bases between them. Germline CDR1 is MNHEY and CDR2 is SMNVEV (reference sequence). The CDR3 spans 15 residues. The CDR3 DNA is TGTGCCAGCGGTACCGGGTTGGAGAGCTCCTACGAGCAGTACTTC. Translated: CASGTGLESSYEQYF.

This chain uses TRBV19 with TRBJ1-2; D is uncertain. Germline assignment: CDR1 LNHDA and CDR2 SQIVND (reference sequence). With 3 bases removed from V and 4 bases from J, the gap between germline ends came to 15 bases. The CDR3 sequence is 15 residues long. The CDR3 here is CASSIEGRNFYGYTF. The DNA of the CDR3 is TGTGCCAGTAGTATTGAGGGCAGAAATTTCTATGGCTACACCTTC.

This chain uses TRBV5-1 with TRBJ2-5; 7 bases map to TRBD1. The germline gives CDR1 SGHRS, CDR2 YFSETQ. This CDR3 is 17 amino acids long. After removal of 0 bases from V and 4 bases from J, the junction contained 12 bases not matched to a gene. The CDR3 is CASSLEGLRTGGETQYF. CDR3 DNA sequence: TGCGCCAGCAGCTTGGAAGGCCTAAGGACAGGAGGAGAGACCCAGTACTTC.

The J gene is TRBJ1-2, the V gene TRBV6-5; D might be TRBD1 (6 bases). The germline gives CDR1 MNHEY, CDR2 SVGAGI. This CDR3 has 14 amino acids. The V end lost 6 bases, the J end lost 1 base, and 12 bases lay between the germline ends. CDR3 bases: TGTGCCAGCAGCGCAGGGGTCTATAACTATGGCTACACCTTC. Its protein product is CASSAGVYNYGYTF.

The rearrangement uses TRBV19 and TRBJ2-7; the match to TRBD1 covers 9 bases. V lost 5 bases and J lost 3; bases outside the gene matches: 8. The CDR3 totals 15 residues. Germline CDR1 and CDR2: LNHDA and SQIVND (reference sequence). CDR3 sequence: CASSPWDREGYEQYF. For the CDR3, the DNA is TGTGCCAGTAGTCCATGGGACAGGGAGGGCTACGAGCAGTACTTC.

The chain combines TRBV5-1 with TRBJ2-1; no clear D gene. Germline V CDR1 and CDR2: SGHRS, YFSETQ. Trimming took 2 bases from V and 7 from J, leaving 7 bases between them. The CDR3 extends over 12 amino acids. CDR3: CASSFMRNEQFF. In nucleotides, the CDR3 is TGCGCCAGCAGCTTTATGCGGAATGAGCAGTTCTTC.

The chain joins TRBV7-8 to TRBJ2-7; D uncertain. V was clipped by 6 bases and J by 2 bases, with 8 bases between them. This CDR3 spans 12 amino acids. Germline V gene data show CDR1 as SGHVS and CDR2 as FQNEAQ. Written as DNA, the CDR3 is TGTGCCAGCAGGGAGCGCCCCTACGAGCAGTACTTC. Its translation is CASRERPYEQYF.

The rearrangement links TRBV5-4 to TRBJ2-4, with 10 bases that match TRBD1. After removal of 4 bases from V and 1 base from J, the junction contained 2 bases not matched to a gene. CDR3 length equals 15 residues. Germline V CDR1 and CDR2: SGHNT, YYREEE (reference sequence). CDR3 amino acids: CASSPGQGAKNIQYF. CDR3 coding DNA: TGTGCCAGCAGCCCGGGACAGGGGGCCAAAAACATTCAGTACTTC. Full variable domain (outside the CDR3, taken from reference TRBV5-4 and TRBJ2-4): ETGVTQSPTHLIKTRGQQVTLRCSSQSGHNTVSWYQQALGQGPQFIFQYYREEENGRGNFPPRFSGLQFPNYSSELNVNALELDDSALYLCASSPGQGAKNIQYFGAGTRLSVL.

This chain connects TRBV19 to TRBJ2-6; D remains unclear. Trimming removed 4 bases from V and 4 bases from J, with 11 bases in between. The CDR3 spans 15 residues. The germline CDR1 and CDR2 sequences are LNHDA and SQIVND (reference sequence). CDR3 DNA: TGTGCCAGTAGTACTAGTCCTCCAGGGGCCAACGTCCTGACTTTC. It codes for CASSTSPPGANVLTF.

CDR3 DNA: TGTGCCAGCAGTTTTACTAGGGACTCCTACGAGCAGTACTTC. Translating gives CASSFTRDSYEQYF. V usage is TRBV27 and J usage is TRBJ2-7, with D possibly being TRBD2 (5 bases). The CDR3 consists of 14 residues. Trimming stripped 3 bases from V and 0 bases from J, with 9 bases between. In germline, CDR1 is MNHEY, CDR2 SMNVEV (reference sequence).

The chain is built from TRBV5-1 and TRBJ1-1; D not resolved. Trimming pared 7 bases from V and 1 base from J, leaving 2 bases between. The CDR3 loop spans 10 amino acids. The V gene's germline CDR1 is SGHRS and CDR2 YFSETQ. CDR3 nucleotides: TGCGCCAGCCGGAACACTGAAGCTTTCTTT. This codes for CASRNTEAFF. Together with reference TRBV5-1 and TRBJ1-1, the CDR3 gives the full variable domain: KAGVTQTPRYLIKTRGQQVTLSCSPISGHRSVSWYQQTPGQGLQFLFEYFSETQRNKGNFPGRFSGRQFSNSRSEMNVSTLELGDSALYLCASRNTEAFFGQGTRLTVV.

V gene TRBV5-1 combines with J gene TRBJ2-3, with TRBD1 matching 8 bases. V shed 5 bases, J shed 5 bases, and the junction held 16 bases outside the gene matches. The V gene's germline CDR1 is SGHRS and CDR2 YFSETQ. This CDR3 region has 17 residues. The CDR3 bases are TGCGCCAGCAGGCCCCGGGACAGGCAGGGGCCAGAAGATACGCAGTATTTT. This translates into CASRPRDRQGPEDTQYF.

The chain couples TRBV10-3 to TRBJ1-5, with 7 bases identical to TRBD1. V dropped 10 bases and J dropped 8; count of bases not matched to a gene: 20. The CDR3 runs 16 residues. Germline CDR1 and CDR2: ENHRY and SYGVKD. CDR3 coding DNA: TGTGCCACCGCCTACGAGACAGGGTTTGGAGCGAAGCCCCAGCATTTT. Its protein is CATAYETGFGAKPQHF.

The V and J genes are TRBV10-3 and TRBJ1-3, with D hard to call. V was pared by 7 bases and J by 3 bases, with 10 bases between. CDR1 and CDR2 from the germline V gene are ENHRY and SYGVKD. The CDR3 length is 13 residues. The CDR3 region has the DNA TGTGCCATCATGAAGCCAAATGGAAACACCATATATTTT. It specifies CAIMKPNGNTIYF.

V usage is TRBV25-1 and J usage is TRBJ1-6, with D unclear. V was shortened by 0 bases and J by 11 bases, with 8 bases between the two germline ends. Germline assignment: CDR1 MGHDK and CDR2 SYGVNS. CDR3 length: 13 amino acids. The CDR3 loop reads CASSEYPGTPLHF. As DNA, the CDR3 is TGTGCCAGCAGTGAATATCCGGGGACACCCCTCCACTTT.